This T cell receptor beta chain was sequenced during a study of T cell repertoires in cytomegalovirus infection. Study details: Evidence of both CMV infection and a matching HLA type came from public TCR beta signatures.

Trimming stripped 2 bases from V and 7 bases from J, with 15 bases between. The CDR3 consists of 15 residues. The germline V gene has CDR1 SGHTA and CDR2 FQGNSA. TCRdb re-called the reads with MiXCR, one entry per CDR3 protein. The table lists 550,000 to 700,000 distinct CDR3 sequences, 40% of them singletons, with around 48% in the top ten. This clonotype was observed a few times. No antigen is known for it. Study-level findings and limits: Within the response measured ex vivo, HLA-C-restricted CMV-specific TCR beta clonotypes were dominant.

The chain carries TRBV7-2 and TRBJ1-5, with TRBD1 as a possible D gene (5 bases). The sequencing used cultured PBMCs, collected from culture after CMV antigen stimulation. This sequence originates from a human donor in good health (CMV status not recorded). Some clones in this sample may be carry-over from other donors' samples. Here the CDR3 DNA reads TGTGCCAGCAGCTTATTTGGGGACCCTCTACAGCCCCAGCATTTT. Protein sequence: CASSLFGDPLQPQHF.